These T cell receptor beta chains were read from a single sample in a study of blood T cell repertoires in COVID-19. Sequencing used immunoSEQ multiplex PCR; TCRdb keeps in-frame clones, though not all of them. The sample carries over 200,000 clones, 65% to 90% recorded once. The sequencing sample was made of peripheral blood. Receptor source: a human donor in a cohort sampled during active COVID-19. The CDR3 runs from the conserved cysteine through the conserved F or W. Fields, in order: J gene, clone size, V gene, CDR3 protein. For some rows the clone size is stated as once, few or many, or as a class when expanded; others skip it.

J gene: TRBJ2-5; clone size: NA; V gene: TRBV7-3; CDR3 protein: CASSLKRQGRGETQYF
J gene: TRBJ2-7; clone size: NA; V gene: TRBV11-2; CDR3 protein: CASSSTSGIYEQYF
J gene: TRBJ2-1; clone size: few; V gene: TRBV25-1; CDR3 protein: CASSELELEQFF
J gene: TRBJ2-6; clone size: NA; V gene: TRBV28; CDR3 protein: CASSSGGSGANVLTF
J gene: TRBJ1-2; clone size: NA; V gene: TRBV29-1; CDR3 protein: CSAQVAVNYGYTF
J gene: TRBJ2-7; clone size: few; V gene: TRBV10-3; CDR3 protein: CAISRTSGSYEQYF
J gene: TRBJ1-1; clone size: NA; V gene: TRBV18; CDR3 protein: CASSPTQGAVGTEAFF
J gene: TRBJ2-3; clone size: NA; V gene: TRBV7-3; CDR3 protein: CASSVTGTGATDTQYF
J gene: TRBJ2-1; clone size: NA; V gene: TRBV5-1; CDR3 protein: CASSEKRGHNEQFF
J gene: TRBJ1-4; clone size: once; V gene: TRBV5-8; CDR3 protein: CASSLGATGVNEKLFF
J gene: TRBJ2-1; clone size: NA; V gene: TRBV2; CDR3 protein: CASSEITSPLLNEQFF
J gene: TRBJ2-2; clone size: once; V gene: TRBV24-1; CDR3 protein: CATSDSGTGVAGELFF
J gene: TRBJ2-3; clone size: once; V gene: TRBV6-5; CDR3 protein: CASRNSGATDTQYF
J gene: TRBJ2-1; clone size: NA; V gene: TRBV3-1/TRBV3-2; CDR3 protein: CASSQDRIHNEQFF
J gene: TRBJ1-6; clone size: NA; V gene: TRBV7-2; CDR3 protein: CASSLERGSSPLHF
J gene: TRBJ2-7; clone size: NA; V gene: TRBV4-2; CDR3 protein: CASSLDRGTFLYEQYF
J gene: TRBJ1-5; clone size: NA; V gene: TRBV30; CDR3 protein: CAWSSGTGRRQPQHF
J gene: TRBJ2-1; clone size: NA; V gene: TRBV12-2; CDR3 protein: CASREENEQFF
J gene: TRBJ2-1; clone size: NA; V gene: TRBV11-2; CDR3 protein: CASRLSGSSYNEQFF
J gene: TRBJ2-7; clone size: NA; V gene: TRBV11-2; CDR3 protein: CASSLVAGGPIEQYF
J gene: TRBJ2-2; clone size: NA; V gene: TRBV4-3; CDR3 protein: CASSQEGAATGELFF
J gene: TRBJ2-7; clone size: NA; V gene: TRBV28; CDR3 protein: CASSGLAGGGSEQYF
J gene: TRBJ2-2; clone size: NA; V gene: TRBV20-1; CDR3 protein: CSALLPGELFF
J gene: TRBJ2-5; clone size: NA; V gene: TRBV27; CDR3 protein: CASSLSSPLQETQYF
J gene: TRBJ2-3; clone size: NA; V gene: TRBV6-5; CDR3 protein: CASTRGGPADTQYF
J gene: TRBJ2-7; clone size: NA; V gene: TRBV28; CDR3 protein: CASSLEGSPYEQYF
J gene: TRBJ2-3; clone size: NA; V gene: TRBV30; CDR3 protein: CAWRGGGKGTQYF
J gene: TRBJ1-3; clone size: NA; V gene: TRBV9; CDR3 protein: CASSAGDSSGNTIYF
J gene: TRBJ1-5; clone size: NA; V gene: TRBV24-1; CDR3 protein: CATSSTQGMGNQPQHF
J gene: TRBJ1-1; clone size: few; V gene: TRBV6-2/TRBV6-3; CDR3 protein: CASSYSRMNTEAFF
J gene: TRBJ2-5; clone size: NA; V gene: TRBV9; CDR3 protein: CASGPGILRETQYF
J gene: TRBJ2-7; clone size: once; V gene: TRBV4-2; CDR3 protein: CASSQVEVSSYEQYF
J gene: TRBJ2-5; clone size: NA; V gene: TRBV18; CDR3 protein: CASSLGQGETQYF
J gene: TRBJ2-1; clone size: few; V gene: TRBV4-2; CDR3 protein: CASSHQREVEQFF
J gene: TRBJ2-1; clone size: NA; V gene: TRBV29-1; CDR3 protein: CSVHSGARYNEQFF
J gene: TRBJ2-7; clone size: few; V gene: TRBV6-6; CDR3 protein: CASSPESHEQYF
J gene: TRBJ1-1; clone size: NA; V gene: TRBV15; CDR3 protein: CATSRGSDRVEAFF
J gene: TRBJ1-4; clone size: NA; V gene: TRBV13; CDR3 protein: CASRFAPGDNEKLFF
J gene: TRBJ2-7; clone size: NA; V gene: TRBV27; CDR3 protein: CASSPDRRSYEQYF
J gene: TRBJ2-1; clone size: once; V gene: TRBV7-6; CDR3 protein: CASSSGYTSGSNNEQFF
J gene: TRBJ1-1; clone size: NA; V gene: TRBV5-1; CDR3 protein: CASSFNSGEAFF
J gene: TRBJ2-7; clone size: NA; V gene: TRBV27; CDR3 protein: CASSPGTGGYEQYF
J gene: TRBJ2-3; clone size: NA; V gene: TRBV19; CDR3 protein: CASSHKNSGRADTQYF